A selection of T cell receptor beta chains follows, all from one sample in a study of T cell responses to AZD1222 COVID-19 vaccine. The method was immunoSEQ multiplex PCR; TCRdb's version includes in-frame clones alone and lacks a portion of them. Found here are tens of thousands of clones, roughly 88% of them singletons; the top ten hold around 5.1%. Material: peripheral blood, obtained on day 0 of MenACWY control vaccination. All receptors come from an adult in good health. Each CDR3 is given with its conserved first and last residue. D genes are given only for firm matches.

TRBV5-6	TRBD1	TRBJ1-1	TGTGCCAGCAGCTTGCTCTCAGGGGGGATTCTGCCTACGCCCACTGAAGCTTTCTTT	CASSLLSGGILPTPTEAFF
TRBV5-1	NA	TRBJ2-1	TGCGCCAGCAGCCTGGAAGGACAGTACAATGAGCAGTTCTTC	CASSLEGQYNEQFF
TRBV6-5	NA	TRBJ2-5	TGTGCCAGCAGTTACTTATCCCAAGGGGGGACGGAGACCCAGTACTTC	CASSYLSQGGTETQYF
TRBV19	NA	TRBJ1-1	TGTGCCAGTACAGAATCACCGGGCGGGGGCGTTGGAGCTTTCTTT	CASTESPGGGVGAFF
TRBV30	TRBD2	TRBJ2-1	TGTGCCTGGACCCCTCACGGGGGGTCCTACAATGAGCAGTTCTTC	CAWTPHGGSYNEQFF
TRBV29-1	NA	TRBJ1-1	TGCAGCGGGCGCAACACTGAAGCTTTCTTT	CSGRNTEAFF
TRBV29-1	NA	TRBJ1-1	TGCAGCGTTGGGAGGGACACTGAAGCTTTCTTT	CSVGRDTEAFF
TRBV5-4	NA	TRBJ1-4	TGTGCCAGCAGCTTGGTGGCCAGGGGCTCCACTAATGAAAAACTGTTTTTT	CASSLVARGSTNEKLFF
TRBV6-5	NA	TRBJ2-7	TGTGCCACCCAGCAGCCTCCCGTGACACAGTACTTC	CATQQPPVTQYF
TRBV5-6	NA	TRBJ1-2	TGTGCCAGCAGCACCTGGACGGCTGTTAACTATGGCTACACCTTC	CASSTWTAVNYGYTF
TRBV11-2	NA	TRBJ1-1	TGTGCCAGCAGCTTAGTTCTACAGGGAGGGGACACTGAAGCTTTCTTT	CASSLVLQGGDTEAFF
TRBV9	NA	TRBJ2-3	TGTGCCAGCAGCGTAGGAGGCGGGGCGAGCACAGATACGCAGTATTTT	CASSVGGGASTDTQYF
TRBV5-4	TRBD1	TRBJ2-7	TGTGCCAGCAGCCCCTCCACCGGACAGGGTTACCACGAGCAGTACTTC	CASSPSTGQGYHEQYF
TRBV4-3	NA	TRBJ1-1	TGCGCCAGCAGCCAGGGGTTGTTGGCGGAAGCTTTCTTT	CASSQGLLAEAFF
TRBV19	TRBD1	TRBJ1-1	TGTGCCAGTGGGGAATCGACAGGGCCTGGGACTGAAGCTTTCTTT	CASGESTGPGTEAFF
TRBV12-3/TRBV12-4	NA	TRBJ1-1	TGTGCCAGCAGTTTTGGGGGTCCCACTGAAGCTTTCTTT	CASSFGGPTEAFF
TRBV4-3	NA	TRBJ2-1	TGCGCCAGCAGCCAAGTTATACACAATGAGCAGTTCTTC	CASSQVIHNEQFF
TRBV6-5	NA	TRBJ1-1	TGTGCCAGCAGTCCCTCCCGGGTAGACACTGAAGCTTTCTTT	CASSPSRVDTEAFF